This section outlines one T cell receptor (beta chain) sequence together with its context. The sample is drawn from a study of control samples from healthy donors and cancer patients. Trimming at V came to 2 bases and at J to 5 bases, leaving 8 bases not matched to a gene. Germline lookup yields CDR1 MNHEY and CDR2 SMNVEV (reference sequence). The CDR3 loop spans 15 amino acids. Using immunoSEQ multiplex PCR, the repertoire was profiled, and TCRdb retains in-frame clones only, with some absent. The table has under 200,000 clones, around 96% seen once. The origin of this receptor is a woman in her 30s in good health. Sequencing used blood. V and J are TRBV27 and TRBJ2-7; 8 bases map to TRBD1. In DNA form, the CDR3 reads TGTGCCAGCAGTTTAGCCGGGACAGGTTCCAACGAGCAGTACTTC. It codes for CASSLAGTGSNEQYF.